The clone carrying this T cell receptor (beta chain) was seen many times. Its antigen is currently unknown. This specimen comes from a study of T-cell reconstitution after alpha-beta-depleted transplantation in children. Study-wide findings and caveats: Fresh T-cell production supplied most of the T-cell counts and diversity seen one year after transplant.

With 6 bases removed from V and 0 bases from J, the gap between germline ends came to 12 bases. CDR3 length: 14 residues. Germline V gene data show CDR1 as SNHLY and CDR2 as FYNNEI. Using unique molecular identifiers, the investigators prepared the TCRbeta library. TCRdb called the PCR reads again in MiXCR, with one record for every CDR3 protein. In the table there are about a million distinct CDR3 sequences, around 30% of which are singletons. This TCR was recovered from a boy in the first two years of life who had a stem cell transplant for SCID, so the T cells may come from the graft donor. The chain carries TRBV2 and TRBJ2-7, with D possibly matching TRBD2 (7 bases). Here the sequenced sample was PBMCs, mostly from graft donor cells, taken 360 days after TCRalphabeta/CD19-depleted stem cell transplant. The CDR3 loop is CASRMGGASYEQYF. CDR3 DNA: TGTGCCAGCAGGATGGGGGGGGCCTCCTACGAGCAGTACTTC.